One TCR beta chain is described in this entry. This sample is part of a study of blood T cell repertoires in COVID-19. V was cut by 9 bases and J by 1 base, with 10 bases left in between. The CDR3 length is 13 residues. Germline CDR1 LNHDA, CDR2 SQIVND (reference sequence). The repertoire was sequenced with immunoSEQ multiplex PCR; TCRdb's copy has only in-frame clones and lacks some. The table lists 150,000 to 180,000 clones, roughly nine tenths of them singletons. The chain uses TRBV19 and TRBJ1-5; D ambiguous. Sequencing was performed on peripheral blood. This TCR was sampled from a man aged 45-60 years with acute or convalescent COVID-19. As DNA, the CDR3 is TGTGCCAGCCACCTAAGCAGCAATCAGCCCCAGCATTTT. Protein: CASHLSSNQPQHF.